The clone carrying this T cell receptor (beta chain) was seen many times. Its antigen remains unidentified. The data originate from a study of early T cells in non-severe SARS-CoV-2 infection. Across the study: RNA in bulk from unsorted whole blood was sequenced, and chains were unpaired.

The study's findings and limits: Database matching using VDJdb favored anti-spike CD8 responses, with private and CD4 specificities left missing.

Trimming at V came to 7 bases and at J to 0 bases, leaving 4 bases not matched to a gene. The germline V gene encodes CDR1 SQVTM and CDR2 ANQGSEA. The CDR3 is 14 residues long. Individual cDNA molecules were tagged with unique molecular identifiers, the study reported. A single record per CDR3 protein comes from TCRdb applying MiXCR to the 5' RACE reads. The sample contains tens of thousands of distinct CDR3 sequences, roughly 9% of which appear only once. Material for sequencing was whole blood. The origin of this receptor is an adult who was a healthcare worker with PCR-confirmed SARS-CoV-2 infection or an uninfected control (not recorded which). The gene calls are TRBV29-1 and TRBJ2-2; TRBD1 agrees at 8 bases. CDR3 nucleotide sequence: TGCAGCGCTCGGACAGGGCCGAACACCGGGGAGCTGTTTTTT. Translating gives CSARTGPNTGELFF.